The rows below give T cell receptor beta chains drawn from one sample of a study of T cell repertoires in cytomegalovirus infection. TCRdb re-called the reads with MiXCR, one entry per CDR3 protein. The data contain about 360,000 distinct CDR3 sequences, 15% to 20% of them singletons. Specimen: PBMCs. The receptors derive from a human donor in good health (CMV status not recorded). Some clones in this sample may be carry-over from other donors' samples. CDR3s include the opening cysteine and the closing phenylalanine or tryptophan. The D gene is left open where the match is weak. Some rows mark clone size as missing; the rest say once, few, many or name a class of expanded clone.

>TRBV7-9|many|.|TRBJ1-1
CASSLVGEAFF
TGTGCCAGCAGCTTAGTGGGTGAAGCTTTCTTT
>TRBV6-6|.|.|TRBJ1-2
CASRGTPSDGYTF
TGTGCCAGCAGGGGGACCCCAAGCGATGGCTACACCTTC
>TRBV7-2|many|TRBD2|TRBJ2-3
CASSARPGLDSPDTQYF
TGTGCCAGCAGCGCAAGACCGGGACTAGACTCTCCAGATACGCAGTATTTT
>TRBV19|few|.|TRBJ1-6
CASSTGFSPLHF
TGTGCCAGTAGTACAGGATTTTCACCCCTCCACTTT
>TRBV27|.|TRBD1|TRBJ1-2
CAISQGQGGPNYGYTF
TGTGCCATCAGTCAGGGACAGGGAGGACCTAACTATGGCTACACCTTC
>TRBV25-1|.|TRBD1|TRBJ1-4
CASSEYGTGAKLFF
TGTGCCAGCAGTGAATATGGGACAGGGGCAAAACTGTTTTTT
>TRBV7-2|many|.|TRBJ2-5
CASSLLQGQETQYF
TGTGCCAGCAGCCTCCTCCAAGGGCAAGAGACCCAGTACTTC
>TRBV6-5|few|.|TRBJ2-1
CASSYSRSSYNEQFF
TGTGCCAGCAGTTACTCGAGGAGCTCCTACAATGAGCAGTTCTTC
>TRBV10-1|many|.|TRBJ2-3
CASSVRSRLDDTQYF
TGCGCCAGCAGTGTTCGGTCCAGGCTCGACGATACGCAGTATTTT
>TRBV20-1|few|.|TRBJ1-2
CSATRDGTYGYTF
TGCAGTGCTACTCGAGACGGCACCTATGGCTACACCTTC
>TRBV7-2|many|TRBD2|TRBJ2-3
CASSSRTRNTQYF
TGTGCCAGCAGCTCCCGGACTAGGAATACGCAGTATTTT
>TRBV7-9|many|.|TRBJ2-1
CASSLAGGFEQFF
TGTGCCAGCAGCTTAGCGGGGGGCTTTGAGCAGTTCTTC
>TRBV19|many|.|TRBJ1-2
CASSLSLSGAEDGYTF
TGTGCCAGTAGTTTATCCTTGTCAGGGGCAGAGGATGGCTACACCTTC
>TRBV11-2|few|TRBD1|TRBJ1-1
CASRSDRGLVNTEAFF
TGTGCCAGCAGGTCAGACAGGGGGTTAGTGAACACTGAAGCTTTCTTT
>TRBV11-2|many|.|TRBJ2-3
CASSLDPSSLDLVDTQYF
TGTGCCAGCAGCTTAGACCCCTCGAGCCTGGACTTAGTGGATACGCAGTATTTT
>TRBV6-2/TRBV6-3|few|.|TRBJ2-3
CASSYVGTADTQYF
TGTGCCAGCAGTTACGTGGGAACGGCAGATACGCAGTATTTT
>TRBV28|few|TRBD1|TRBJ1-2
CASSSGTGYDYTF
TGTGCCAGCAGTTCCGGGACAGGGTATGACTACACCTTC
>TRBV11-1|.|.|TRBJ2-5
CASSRQEGETQYF
TGTGCCAGCTCCCGACAGGAGGGGGAGACCCAGTACTTC
>TRBV12-3/TRBV12-4|.|TRBD1|TRBJ2-7
CASSFWWRWQGVSYEQYF
TGTGCCAGCAGTTTCTGGTGGCGGTGGCAGGGGGTTTCCTACGAGCAGTACTTC
>TRBV7-4|few|TRBD1|TRBJ1-6
CASRRGQGYSPLHF
TGTGCCAGCAGGCGAGGACAGGGTTATTCACCCCTCCACTTT
>TRBV12-3/TRBV12-4|.|.|TRBJ1-2
CASGSDSNYGYTF
TGTGCCAGCGGCTCGGACAGTAACTATGGCTACACCTTC
>TRBV7-6|many|.|TRBJ2-3
CASSLPAVGGDTQYF
TGTGCCAGCAGCTTACCGGCGGTCGGAGGAGATACGCAGTATTTT
>TRBV5-5|many|.|TRBJ2-7
CASSWTPQGPIYEQYF
TGTGCCAGCAGCTGGACCCCCCAGGGACCCATCTACGAGCAGTACTTC
>TRBV5-6|.|.|TRBJ2-3
CASSLRGSAMSTDTQYF
TGTGCCAGCAGCTTGAGGGGTAGCGCGATGAGCACAGATACGCAGTATTTT
>TRBV7-2|many|TRBD2|TRBJ2-2
CASSRTSGFTGELFF
TGTGCCAGCAGCCGGACTAGCGGTTTCACCGGGGAGCTGTTTTTT
>TRBV4-1|few|.|TRBJ2-1
CASSQLFHFQAGDWVDEQFF
TGCGCCAGCAGCCAACTATTCCATTTTCAGGCTGGGGATTGGGTGGATGAGCAGTTCTTC